This T cell receptor beta chain was captured in a study of blood T cell repertoires in COVID-19. Study overall: Acute and convalescent COVID-19 samples came from the United States, Italy and Spain.

Authors' analysis steps: Amplification of reference gene primers was used by the study to estimate nucleated cell counts. The repertoire was sequenced with immunoSEQ multiplex PCR; TCRdb's copy has only in-frame clones and lacks some. Clonal size and the V and J genes are those of that table, whereas D and trimming came from the DNA. This table holds around 80,000 clones, about 86% found once. This clone came up once. The CDR3 sequence is 13 residues long. The V end was cut by 2 bases, the J end by 0 bases, with 5 bases between. Germline-derived CDR1 and CDR2 are SQVTM and ANQGSEA. This chain uses TRBV29-1 with TRBJ1-5; D is unclear. The clonotype originates from a woman older than 75 with acute or convalescent COVID-19. The sample comprised peripheral blood. For the CDR3, the DNA is TGCAGCGTTGAAACAGCTAGCAATCAGCCCCAGCATTTT. This encodes CSVETASNQPQHF.